Reported below is one TCR beta chain. The germline CDR1 and CDR2 sequences are SGHNT and YYREEE (reference sequence). J lost 2 bases, V lost 2 bases, and 2 bases had no gene match. The CDR3 sequence is 14 residues long. The data were taken from a study of shared clonotypes between healthy human individuals. Deep-level running was used for the assay. The input for sorted-subset replicate PCRs was approximately 190 ng DNA, tens of thousands of T cell genomes. Using immunoSEQ multiplex PCR, the repertoire was profiled, and TCRdb retains in-frame clones only, with some absent. This table holds hundreds of thousands of clones, approximately 96% found once. Naive CD8 cells lacked CD45RO and underwent positive selection for CCR7, leaving out terminally differentiated effector memory CD45RA+ cells. Donors, healthy HIV-negative adults, lacked recent acute infections or vaccinations.

Sequencing used naive CD8+ T cells sorted from blood. The origin of this receptor is a woman younger than 45 in good health. V usage is TRBV5-4 and J usage is TRBJ2-7; the match to TRBD1 covers 9 bases. The CDR3 DNA reads TGTGCCAGCAGCTTAGGGACAGGGCCCTACGAGCAGTACTTC. Translated: CASSLGTGPYEQYF.